The source of this TCR beta chain is a study of cytomegalovirus exposure and HLA in healthy donors. About the research overall: Among the approximately 400 genotyped donors, 81% were placed in the Caucasian-associated ancestry cluster.

The table lists this clone with a few counts. What it recognizes is unknown. A multiplex PCR was run with 60 Vbeta primers and 13 Jbeta primers. Assay: immunoSEQ multiplex PCR; the TCRdb copy retains only in-frame clones and omits some. The sample includes roughly 150,000 clones, around four fifths of them seen just once. Germline V lookup: CDR1 SGDLS, CDR2 YYNGEE. The junction had 10 bases not matched to a gene; V was cut back by 4 bases and J by 4 bases. This CDR3 has 16 amino acids. Findings and limits, study-wide: An analysis that was carried out later associated 16,951 TCR beta sequences with HLA alleles at 0.05 false discovery rate. Immune exposure data for these donors was limited to CMV serostatus. Reports state that TCR beta sequences accurately predicted most subjects' HLA-A and HLA-B alleles.

The clonotype was recovered from a male donor in good health and CMV-seronegative. This chain connects TRBV9 to TRBJ1-1, with TRBD1 matching 10 bases. Sequencing input: PBMCs. CDR3 DNA sequence: TGTGCCAGCAGCTCCCGACAGGGGGCTTCCCCCACTGAAGCTTTCTTT. As protein: CASSSRQGASPTEAFF.